This T cell receptor (beta chain) was identified during a study of T cells in Graves' hyperthyroidism and ophthalmopathy. A 10 ml volume of fresh peripheral blood provided the PBMCs. Deletions cut 3 bases from V and 7 bases from J, with 7 bases between. This CDR3 contains 12 residues. Per germline, CDR1 MDHEN and CDR2 SYDVKM. From RNA transcripts, TCR beta CDR3 regions were amplified. When the TCR CDR3 underwent first-round RT-PCR, the HTBI primer set was used. MiXCR was run by TCRdb on the multiplex PCR reads, yielding one entry per CDR3 protein. Among under 350,000 distinct CDR3 sequences listed, 21% were seen once. This clonotype has a count of ten or more.

The TCR was taken from a woman aged 50 to 60 with Graves' hyperthyroidism. V gene TRBV28 combines with J gene TRBJ2-1; no clear D gene. The sequencing input was blood. The CDR3 DNA reads as TGTGCCAGCAGTTTGGCCTGGAATGAGCAGTTCTTC. Its protein product is CASSLAWNEQFF.